One sample yielded the 2 T cell receptor beta chains listed below, sequenced in a study of PD-1 blockade in classical Hodgkin lymphoma. TCRdb's table, derived via immunoSEQ multiplex PCR, lists solely in-frame clones and lacks some. The sample has under 20,000 clones, about three quarters seen once; the top ten hold about 2.3%. Time point: cycle 4 day 1 (C4D1), after five to seven weeks of nivolumab. Exposure to brentuximab vedotin varied, and each patient had relapsed following autologous stem cell transplantation. Isolation of CD4+ T cells from thawed PBMCs was performed by magnetic negative selection. The sample consisted of CD4+ T cells from blood, taken before the fourth cycle of nivolumab. The receptors originated from a human donor with classical Hodgkin lymphoma.

The CDR3 loop is CAWSAGTRGGGEQYF. CDR3 DNA sequence: TGTGCCTGGAGTGCCGGGACTAGAGGTGGAGGCGAGCAGTACTTC. The rearrangement links TRBV30 to TRBJ2-7, with 8 nucleotides matching TRBD2. CDR3 length: 15 amino acids. Germline-derived CDR1 and CDR2 are GTSNPN and SVGIG (reference sequence). J gave up 6 bases and V 1 base, and 11 bases lay outside the gene matches.

The rearrangement joins TRBV20-1 to TRBJ1-1, with D uncertain. The CDR3 consists of 11 residues. V shed 4 bases and J shed 4 bases, with 7 bases lying between them. Germline-derived CDR1 and CDR2 are DFQATT and SNEGSKA (reference sequence). CDR3 loop: CSAKSVTEAFF. The CDR3 region has the DNA TGCAGTGCTAAATCGGTCACTGAAGCTTTCTTT.